This TCR beta chain was sequenced during a study of T cells in Graves' hyperthyroidism and ophthalmopathy (dated by TCRdb to the late 2010s). Regarding the study in general: Peripheral blood was collected at initial diagnosis, before any treatment. Thyroid tissue and blood T-cell repertoires from about six Graves' hyperthyroidism patients were also compared in the study. According to the paper, TCR Vbeta CDR3 sequencing was carried out on roughly 130 peripheral blood samples, which came from 40 to 45 ophthalmopathy, 75 or so hyperthyroidism and roughly 17 progressor patients. Once sampling was done, hyperthyroidism patients were given methimazole at a starting dose of 30 mg daily, whereas ophthalmopathy patients were given high-dose intravenous methylprednisolone. Prospective prediction of ophthalmopathy was tested in an independent validation cohort of 18 to 20 hyperthyroidism patients and 15 to 17 patients who later progressed to ophthalmopathy. The 100 or so discovery patients were divided at random into training and test sets in a 7:3 ratio. TCR V-J signatures able to tell the groups apart were searched for in a discovery cohort of about a hundred patients, of whom around 42 had Graves' ophthalmopathy and roughly 57 had stable Graves' hyperthyroidism. General conclusions and limits of the study: Sample size was not statistically predetermined, and blinding of investigators to group allocation was not performed. In validation, the model predicted progression to ophthalmopathy with approximately 71% sensitivity and 72.22% specificity, a median of approximately 6.5 months before onset. In cross-validation, a model built on a 13 V-J signature told ophthalmopathy apart from stable hyperthyroidism with about 90% sensitivity and about 81% specificity, and in testing the same model reached 80%/75%. Most expanded thyroid clonotypes (frequency above 0.001) were also found in blood, which suggests that blood repertoires may mirror thyroid immune responses.

In regard to this clonotype: What antigen it recognizes has not been identified. Given a much more abundant clone one base away, this may be a read error.

Amplification of TCR beta CDR3 regions was carried out from RNA transcripts. The first round of RT-PCR for the TCR CDR3 was performed with the HTBI primer set and the Qiagen OneStep RT-PCR kit. Libraries were constructed in a second round of multiplex PCR, after which size selection and purification were performed. Sequencing of the libraries was done on an Illumina HiSeq2000 using paired-end 100 bp reads. In the original analysis: Raw data were processed with SOAPnuke, discarding reads with adapters, uncalled bases, mean Phred below 15, or no exact constant-primer or identifier match. COPE v1.2.5 was used to merge the high-quality paired reads, and each unique nucleotide sequence was defined as a clonotype. MiTCR v1.1 was used to align clonotypes to the IMGT TRBV, TRBD and TRBJ reference segments. Only V-J combinations with frequency above 0.0001, covering 99.2% of repertoires, were analysed. The TCS score was defined as the ratio of F50 (clonal expansion) to E x V (chaos), calculated using BLOSUM62-based TCRdist between CDR3 peptides within each V-J. Welch's t-statistics and random forest reduced around 510 V-J features to about 12, which were used in a naive Bayes classifier (R e1071). TCRdb reran the public reads through fastp at Q25 and MiXCR, keeping productive beta chains. Identical CDR3 protein sequences are pooled into one entry, listed with their most common genes and DNA. These V and J calls derive from TCRdb rather than the authors' analysis. This sample has more than 500,000 distinct CDR3 sequences in its table, and about 17% of those were observed once. Clones ranked in the top ten supply about 3.8% of the sample.

A patient counted as having stable Graves' hyperthyroidism if no progression to ophthalmopathy occurred over 18 months of follow-up. The hyperthyroidism patients were between 18 and 65 years old and newly diagnosed, with a disease duration of less than 2 months. The study excluded patients with uncontrolled infections, other autoimmune diseases, pregnancy or lactation. Diagnoses were established on the basis of clinical symptoms, serum thyroxine and TRAb, thyroid ultrasound, and orbital computed tomography. PBMCs were separated from roughly 10 ml of fresh peripheral blood using Ficoll-Paque density gradient centrifugation. Trizol reagent was used to extract total RNA, and RNA quality was then checked on an Agilent 2100 Bioanalyzer. Here V drops 8 bases and J drops 3 bases, and the junction holds 10 bases not matched to any gene. CDR3 length: 15 amino acids, cysteine to phenylalanine. The read is trimmed to its CDR3 DNA, 45 bases read in frame from base 1.

The receptor was isolated from a woman between 25 and 40 years old with Graves' hyperthyroidism. This chain joins TRBV12-3 or TRBV12-4 to TRBJ2-1, and TRBD2 aligns with 7 junction nucleotides. Sequencing was carried out using blood. The nucleotide sequence is TGTGCCAGCGGGCTGGGGAGGGGTAGCTACAATGAGCAGTTCTTC. It specifies CASGLGRGSYNEQFF.